This TCR beta chain was sequenced in a study of breast tumors, draining lymph nodes, adjacent tissues. Study results and caveats: Compared with lymph nodes, tumors were less diverse; compared with nontumor tissue, more. Luminal-like breast cancer showed significantly higher tumor–nontumor repertoire similarity than basal-like.

This clonotype showed up many times. Its specificity is not known. TCRdb independently ran MiXCR on the multiplex PCR reads; one entry per CDR3 protein. The table shows tens of thousands of distinct CDR3 sequences, with about 30% occurring only once. The sequence derives from a female donor with breast cancer. Some clones in this sample may be carry-over from other donors' samples. Sequences were obtained from breast tumor tissue.

The CDR3 loop is CSAKFSGDYEQYF. CDR3 nucleotide sequence: TGCAGTGCTAAATTCTCCGGGGACTACGAGCAGTACTTC. The V gene is TRBV20-1, the J gene TRBJ2-7; perhaps TRBD2 as D (5 bases). CDR1 is DFQATT and CDR2 is SNEGSKA in the germline V gene (reference sequence). V shed 4 bases and J shed 3 bases, with 13 bases lying between them. The CDR3 contains 13 residues.